The clone carrying this T cell receptor beta chain was seen a few times. The record originates from a study of T-cell reconstitution after alpha-beta-depleted transplantation in children. The authors prepared the TCRbeta library with unique molecular identifiers. TCRdb processed the PCR reads anew with MiXCR; each CDR3 protein has one entry. The data contain about 230,000 distinct CDR3 sequences, 7.5% to 10% of them seen just once; the ten biggest clones take up about 5.4%. CDR1 is SNHLY and CDR2 is FYNNEI in the germline V gene. The CDR3 contains 11 residues. V dropped 5 bases and J dropped 6 bases, with 5 bases sitting between them.

This TCR came from a human donor who donated a stem cell graft to a child with SCID. The source material was PBMCs from the stem cell graft donor, sampled from the stem cell graft. The J gene is TRBJ2-4, the V gene TRBV2, with D unclear. The CDR3 DNA is TGTGCCAGCAGTCTCTTAAACATTCAGTACTTC. This translates into CASSLLNIQYF.